A single sample gave rise to the 16 T cell receptor beta chains below, sequenced in a study of blood T cell repertoires in COVID-19. The table came from immunoSEQ multiplex PCR; TCRdb's copy has only in-frame clones and leaves some out. This sample has some 300,000 clones; around 90% occur once, and the top ten carry just under 1%. Specimen: PBMCs or T cells enriched from blood (not recorded which). The source is a woman aged 25 to 39 who had recovered from COVID-19.

The chain carries TRBV27 and TRBJ1-6; D uncertain. Trimming removed 2 bases from V and 1 base from J, with 6 bases in between. CDR1 MNHEY and CDR2 SMNVEV come from the germline V gene (reference sequence). The CDR3 spans 15 residues. The CDR3: CASSLAGSYNSPLHF. As DNA, the CDR3 is TGTGCCAGCAGTTTAGCAGGATCCTATAATTCACCCCTCCACTTT.

The chain has TRBV28 and TRBJ2-5, with TRBD2 matching over 13 bases. Germline assignment: CDR1 MDHEN and CDR2 SYDVKM. After removal of 3 bases from V and 5 bases from J, the junction contained 9 bases not matched to a gene. This CDR3 comprises 17 residues. CDR3 amino acids: CASSFTSGRGRWETQYF. CDR3 bases: TGTGCCAGCAGTTTCACTAGCGGGAGGGGGAGGTGGGAGACCCAGTACTTC.

V gene TRBV7-9 combines with J gene TRBJ1-1; perhaps TRBD1 as D (5 bases). The length of the CDR3 is 14 residues. V lost 1 base and J 4 bases, leaving 10 bases between the germline ends. Per the germline V gene, CDR1 is SEHNR and CDR2 is FQNEAQ (reference sequence). This CDR3 is CASSLGGDSTEAFF. For the CDR3, the DNA is TGTGCCAGCAGCTTAGGGGGGGATAGCACTGAAGCTTTCTTT.

This rearrangement joins TRBV30 to TRBJ1-4; no reliable D call. Germline values: CDR1 GTSNPN, CDR2 SVGIG (reference sequence). This CDR3 has 13 amino acids. Trimming shortened V by 2 bases and J by 6 bases, and 10 bases separated the two germline ends. In nucleotides, the CDR3 is TGTGCCTGGAGTATAAGGCTAGATGAAAAACTGTTTTTT. Translation: CAWSIRLDEKLFF.

This clone was seen just once. The CDR3 loop is CASSQVTLAGTYEQYF. The CDR3 coding sequence is TGTGCCAGCAGCCAAGTGACACTAGCGGGGACCTACGAGCAGTACTTC. The rearrangement uses TRBV3-1 (or the pseudogene TRBV3-2) and TRBJ2-7; 10 nucleotides align to TRBD2. This CDR3 contains 16 residues. The trim removed 1 base at V and 2 bases at J, leaving 5 bases unmatched. Germline CDR1 reads LGHDT; CDR2 reads YNNKEL (reference sequence).

This chain links TRBV5-1 with TRBJ2-5; TRBD1 matches 9 bases. V lost 4 bases, J lost 3 bases, and 13 bases stayed unmatched. CDR3 length: 17 amino acids. Germline CDR1 SGHRS, CDR2 YFSETQ. The DNA for the CDR3 is TGCGCCAGCAGCCCTGACAGGGGGGTCGCGTCCGAAGAGACCCAGTACTTC. It encodes CASSPDRGVASEETQYF.

The rearrangement uses TRBV30 and TRBJ2-1; D uncertain. V was cut by 1 base and J by 6 bases, with 7 bases left in between. Looked up from germline, CDR1 is GTSNPN and CDR2 is SVGIG (reference sequence). The CDR3 sequence is 12 residues long. The CDR3 spells CAWSGQFNEQFF. The DNA for the CDR3 is TGTGCCTGGAGTGGGCAGTTCAATGAGCAGTTCTTC.

This clone was counted at least ten times. This chain links TRBV27 with TRBJ1-1; TRBD1 matches at 8 bases. V was clipped by 0 bases and J by 2 bases; unmatched bases: 11. Germline CDR1 reads MNHEY; CDR2 reads SMNVEV (reference sequence). This CDR3 contains 18 residues. The CDR3, as DNA: TGTGCCAGCAGTTTATCGACCCCCGACAGGGGCCTAAACACTGAAGCTTTCTTT. It specifies CASSLSTPDRGLNTEAFF.

V and J are TRBV6-5 and TRBJ2-2; TRBD2 matches 7 bases. With V trimmed by 2 bases and J by 5 bases, 5 bases remained unmatched. Germline V lookup: CDR1 MNHEY, CDR2 SVGAGI. This CDR3 is built from 15 residues. The CDR3, as DNA: TGTGCCAGCAGTTACGAACCCGGGAGGACCGGGGAGCTGTTTTTT. Amino acid sequence: CASSYEPGRTGELFF.

The chain couples TRBV11-2 to TRBJ1-1; D is possibly TRBD1 (5 bases). Trimming pared 5 bases from V and 2 bases from J, leaving 18 bases between. From germline, CDR1 is SGHAT and CDR2 FQNNGV. The CDR3 length is 16 residues. CDR3 loop: CASSPWGGVDNTEAFF. In DNA, the CDR3 is TGTGCCAGCAGCCCCTGGGGGGGGGTCGATAACACTGAAGCTTTCTTT.

The gene calls are TRBV4-1 and TRBJ1-2, with D unclear. Germline assignment: CDR1 MGHRA and CDR2 YSYEKL. The CDR3 totals 12 residues. V lost 3 bases and J lost 8, with 10 bases in between. The CDR3 DNA reads TGCGCCAGCAGCCAGTGGGCGGGGGGCTACACCTTC. Its protein is CASSQWAGGYTF.

V usage is TRBV19 and J usage is TRBJ2-5; tentative D call: TRBD1 (7 bases). Trimming removed 2 bases from V and 4 bases from J, with 11 bases in between. In germline, CDR1 is LNHDA, CDR2 SQIVND (reference sequence). The CDR3 sequence is 14 residues long. This chain's CDR3 is CASSISGGRETQYF. CDR3 sequence (DNA): TGTGCCAGTAGTATATCAGGGGGGCGAGAGACCCAGTACTTC.

J is TRBJ2-1 and V is TRBV21-1; TRBD2 is the table's D call, not checked against the DNA. TRBV21-1 is a documented pseudogene. The CDR3 is 17 residues long. Here the CDR3 reads CATDANYKAGIYNEQFF. In DNA, the CDR3 is TGTGCCACCGACGCTAACTATAAAGCGGGAATTTACAATGAGCAGTTCTTC.

J is TRBJ2-3 and V is TRBV3-1 (or the pseudogene TRBV3-2); D might be TRBD1 (6 bases). Germline values: CDR1 LGHDT, CDR2 YNNKEL (reference sequence). V lost 0 bases, J lost 6 bases, and 25 bases lay in between. This CDR3 spans 19 amino acids. In nucleotides, the CDR3 is TGTGCCAGCAGCCAAGACCGTTCAGGGGATCCGACCCCACGGGATACGCAGTATTTT. Amino acid sequence: CASSQDRSGDPTPRDTQYF.

This clone was seen more than once but under ten times. The rearrangement uses TRBV20-1 and TRBJ1-2, with 7 bases identical to TRBD1. V was pared by 6 bases and J by 8 bases, with 9 bases of the junction left unmatched. The CDR3 is 12 residues long. The germline gives CDR1 DFQATT, CDR2 SNEGSKA (reference sequence). CDR3 protein: CSASKTGNGYTF. The CDR3 nucleotides read TGCAGTGCAAGTAAGACAGGGAACGGCTACACCTTC.

This clone appeared a single time. The V call is TRBV4-3, the J call TRBJ1-1, with 7 bases fitting TRBD1. This CDR3 is 15 amino acids long. V shed 3 bases, J shed 1 base, and the junction held 5 bases outside the gene matches. The germline V gene has CDR1 LGHNA and CDR2 YSLEER. The CDR3 DNA is TGCGCCAGCAGCCAGGCGGGACAGCCGAACACTGAAGCTTTCTTT. This sequence encodes CASSQAGQPNTEAFF.